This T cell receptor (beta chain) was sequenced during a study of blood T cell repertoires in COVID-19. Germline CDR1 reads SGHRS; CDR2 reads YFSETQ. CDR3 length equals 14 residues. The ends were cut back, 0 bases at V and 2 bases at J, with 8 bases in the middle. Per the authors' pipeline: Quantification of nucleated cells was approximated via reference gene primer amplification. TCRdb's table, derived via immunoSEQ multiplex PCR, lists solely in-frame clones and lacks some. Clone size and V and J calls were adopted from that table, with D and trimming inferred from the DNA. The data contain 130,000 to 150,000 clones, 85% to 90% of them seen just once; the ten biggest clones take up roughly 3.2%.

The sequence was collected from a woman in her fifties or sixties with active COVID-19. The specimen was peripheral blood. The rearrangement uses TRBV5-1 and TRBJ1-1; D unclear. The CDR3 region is CASSLVGANTEAFF. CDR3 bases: TGCGCCAGCAGCTTGGTAGGAGCAAACACTGAAGCTTTCTTT.